The present entry profiles one TCR beta chain with its context. Its antigen specificity is not known. The record has no base qualities; no much larger clone is one base away. The record originates from a study of CD8+ T cells in alopecia areata (dated 2018 in TCRdb). At the level of the whole study: The treated patients took part in an open-label pilot trial in which moderate-to-severe alopecia areata was treated with oral tofacitinib at 5 to 10 mg twice daily. Patients stayed on tofacitinib for 6 to 18 months and then had 6 months of follow-up off drug so that delayed response and recurrence could be assessed. In treated patients, disease severity was measured using the SALT score, which gives the percentage of scalp surface area affected. High-throughput TCRbeta sequencing was used to examine T cell clonal expansion in alopecia areata in both the C3H/HeJ mouse model and human patients. In humans, TCRbeta sequencing was performed on scalp tissue and on sorted CD4+ and CD8+ peripheral blood T cells from healthy controls and from patients with patchy or totalis/universalis alopecia areata. Patients on tofacitinib were biopsied at baseline and after 4 and 24 weeks of treatment, and several of the patients also had a later scalp biopsy. Scalp clonality was compared among normal scalp (n=4), patchy alopecia areata scalp (n=8), and alopecia totalis/universalis scalp (n=8). The RNA source kit depended on sample type: the PAXgene miRNA kit for fixed scalp, the miRNeasy kit for PBMCs, and the RNeasy kit for mouse skin. TCRbeta CDR3 regions were amplified by immunoSEQ multiplex PCR with 35 Vbeta forward and 13 Jbeta reverse primers. Overall study outcomes, separate from this receptor: Compared with normal scalp, lesional scalp, particularly in alopecia totalis/universalis, had higher clonality and more expanded CD8+ clones, which suggests antigenic drive. During tofacitinib treatment, many expanded lesional clones remained in scalp and blood, and this persistence may partly explain relapse after treatment is stopped. Tofacitinib significantly lowered scalp clonality and the number of expanded CD8+ clones among the top 100 scalp clones. Unlike mouse skin, where gammadelta T cells dominate, normal human skin contains resident alphabeta T cells that get sequenced too, which complicates analysis of the scalp TCR repertoire. The treated cohort was small, with a single nonresponder, so links between baseline CD8+ expansion and response need larger studies. Shared TCR sequences between patients were less evident than in mice, which may be partly attributable to HLA diversity in the patient population.

To prepare the library, the immunoSEQ multiplex PCR assay was applied. RNA was extracted from all samples and reverse transcribed into cDNA, which served as template for TCR sequencing. First-strand cDNA was synthesized using SuperScript III with a 2:1 mix of oligo-dT and random hexamers. Amplification bias was assessed with a synthetic immune receptor repertoire, and residual bias was removed computationally. As for how the authors treated the data: After raw reads were preprocessed to remove errors, the CDR3 was defined following IMGT conventions as running from the conserved cysteine to phenylalanine. Clonality was calculated as 1 minus Shannon entropy normalized by log2 of the number of productive unique TCRs. Scalp TCRbeta sequences were cross-referenced with sorted blood CD4 and CD8 repertoires so that the CD4 or CD8 identity of scalp clones could be inferred. Entries here come from immuneACCESS through TCRdb and include only in-frame sequences with V and J called. Some clones fail to appear in such tables; in the studies checked, an unresolved V gene covers under half of the shortfall, and the cause of the remainder is unknown. D and trimming come from the DNA, and the V and J calls and clone size come from that table. Across this sample there are 35,000 to 50,000 clones, with over 85% seen only once. The ten largest clones capture under 20% of the sample.

The time point label for this specimen denotes: roughly 26 weeks on oral tofacitinib. In the paper's terms, the treatment or condition label means: oral pan-JAK inhibitor, 5-10 mg twice daily. From alopecia areata patients, peripheral blood was collected along with lesional scalp punch biopsies. PBMCs were isolated by density centrifugation and stained for CD3, CD4 and CD8, after which CD4+ and CD8+ T cells were sorted on a FACSAria. The clonotype originates from a human donor with alopecia areata. This material consisted of CD8+ T cells sorted from blood, taken at week 24, from a patient treated with tofacitinib.

This receptor has the CDR3 CASGEGTGELFF. The DNA sequence is TGTGCCAGCGGAGAGGGAACCGGGGAGCTGTTTTTT. The chain joins TRBV9 to TRBJ2-2; possibly the D gene is TRBD2, per 5 matching bases. For CDR1 and CDR2, the germline V gene lists SGDLS and YYNGEE. Including cysteine and phenylalanine, the CDR3 has 12 amino acids. CDR3 DNA is the only sequence kept; it has 36 bases, read in frame from the first base. V is cut by 7 bases and J by 5 bases, and the space between the germline ends is 9 bases.